A selection of T cell receptor beta chains follows, all from one sample in a study of tumor-infiltrating lymphocytes in oesophageal squamous cell carcinoma. TCRdb redid the calling of the PCR reads with MiXCR, one entry per CDR3 protein. The table records around 23,000 distinct CDR3 sequences, approximately 38% of them present only once. Material for sequencing was esophageal tumor tissue. Every receptor here comes from a male donor with esophageal squamous cell carcinoma. Both conserved end residues are part of each CDR3. The D gene is left open where the match is weak. For some rows the clone size is stated as once, few or many, or as a class when expanded; others skip it.

d_gene | abundance | j_gene | v_gene | CDR3aa | CDR3nt
. | many | TRBJ2-6 | TRBV19 | CAGALYHGANVLTF | TGTGCTGGGGCCCTCTATCATGGGGCCAACGTCCTGACTTTC
. | . | TRBJ2-5 | TRBV18 | CASSPLASIFTKETQYF | TGTGCCAGCTCACCACTTGCGTCGATCTTCACTAAGGAGACCCAGTACTTC
. | once | TRBJ2-3 | TRBV7-3 | CASSLKQLGGGTDTQYF | TGTGCCAGCAGCTTAAAACAATTGGGAGGCGGGACAGATACGCAGTATTTT
. | many | TRBJ2-3 | TRBV7-3 | CASSRTGLLGTDTQYF | TGTGCCAGCAGCCGAACCGGACTGCTTGGCACAGATACGCAGTATTTT
. | many | TRBJ1-2 | TRBV28 | CASSLKIYGYTF | TGTGCCAGCAGTTTGAAAATCTATGGCTACACCTTC
TRBD2 | many | TRBJ2-5 | TRBV6-2/TRBV6-3 | CASSYSSEASGPQETQYF | TGTGCCAGCAGTTACTCTTCCGAGGCTAGCGGGCCGCAAGAGACCCAGTACTTC
. | many | TRBJ1-4 | TRBV28 | CASSDLDSKTNEKLFF | TGTGCCAGCAGTGATTTAGACAGCAAAACTAATGAAAAACTGTTTTTT
TRBD1 | . | TRBJ2-1 | TRBV7-6 | CASSHPGQGLHEQFF | TGTGCCAGCAGCCATCCGGGACAGGGATTGCATGAGCAGTTCTTC
. | many | TRBJ2-7 | TRBV5-5 | CASSLARMLNYEQYF | TGTGCCAGCAGCTTGGCGCGGATGCTCAACTACGAGCAGTACTTC
. | few | TRBJ2-1 | TRBV29-1 | CSVDGQHNEQFF | TGCAGCGTTGATGGCCAGCACAATGAGCAGTTCTTC
. | . | TRBJ1-5 | TRBV12-3/TRBV12-4 | CASSLSGESNQPQHF | TGTGCCAGCAGTTTATCGGGGGAGAGCAATCAGCCCCAGCATTTT
. | . | TRBJ2-7 | TRBV6-1 | CASSEPGIPPYEQYF | TGTGCCAGCAGTGAACCAGGGATCCCGCCCTACGAGCAGTACTTC
. | . | TRBJ1-2 | TRBV9 | CASSVRAKGGYTF | TGTGCCAGCAGCGTAAGGGCAAAAGGGGGCTACACCTTC
TRBD2 | . | TRBJ2-5 | TRBV7-2 | CASSLGSGSSETQYF | TGTGCCAGCAGCTTAGGCAGCGGGAGTTCGGAGACCCAGTACTTC
TRBD2 | . | TRBJ2-5 | TRBV7-2 | CASSARLAGETQYF | TGTGCCAGCAGCGCCAGACTAGCGGGAGAGACCCAGTACTTC
. | . | TRBJ2-3 | TRBV7-6 | CASSLKAGSTDTQYF | TGTGCTAGCAGCTTAAAAGCGGGCAGCACAGATACGCAGTATTTT
TRBD2 | few | TRBJ2-7 | TRBV7-2 | CASSSLAGYEQYF | TGTGCCAGCAGTTCACTAGCGGGATACGAGCAGTACTTC
. | . | TRBJ2-1 | TRBV7-4 | CASSLSSVMDLDEQFF | TGTGCCAGCAGCTTATCCTCGGTGATGGACCTCGATGAGCAGTTCTTC
. | . | TRBJ2-1 | TRBV7-2 | CASSLVWLYNEQFF | TGTGCCAGCAGCTTAGTGTGGCTCTATAATGAGCAGTTCTTC
TRBD2 | . | TRBJ2-3 | TRBV20-1 | CSARDRTSGRADTQYF | TGCAGTGCTAGAGATCGCACTAGCGGGAGAGCAGATACGCAGTATTTT
TRBD2 | . | TRBJ2-3 | TRBV5-1 | CASSVGRGDTDTQYF | TGCGCCAGCAGCGTCGGGAGGGGCGATACAGATACGCAGTATTTT
. | many | TRBJ2-1 | TRBV5-6 | CASSLEIRLVSYNEQFF | TGTGCCAGCAGCTTGGAAATTAGACTAGTCTCCTACAATGAGCAGTTCTTC
TRBD1 | few | TRBJ1-2 | TRBV2 | CASTPGQGIFPNYGYTF | TGTGCCAGCACCCCGGGACAGGGTATTTTTCCCAACTATGGCTACACCTTC
TRBD1 | . | TRBJ2-3 | TRBV24-1 | CATSERQGMTDTQYF | TGTGCCACCAGTGAAAGACAGGGGATGACAGATACGCAGTATTTT
. | . | TRBJ2-1 | TRBV27 | CASSLKAGTTDTQFF | TGTGCCAGCAGTTTAAAGGCGGGGACCACAGATACGCAGTTCTTC
. | many | TRBJ2-2 | TRBV5-4 | CASSFLGELFF | TGTGCCAGCAGCTTTCTCGGGGAGCTGTTTTTT
TRBD2 | . | TRBJ2-4 | TRBV7-6 | CAGSLVLATYNEQYF | TGTGCCGGCAGCTTAGTACTAGCGACCTACAATGAGCAGTACTTC
TRBD1 | . | TRBJ1-2 | TRBV6-5 | CASSPRQGDGYTF | TGTGCCAGCAGTCCCCGACAGGGTGATGGCTACACCTTC
TRBD2 | . | TRBJ2-3 | TRBV11-3 | CASSPVPGLADTQYF | TGTGCCAGCAGCCCAGTCCCGGGACTAGCTGATACGCAGTATTTT
. | medium-sized | TRBJ2-7 | TRBV7-6 | CASSHRGAYEQYF | TGTGCCAGCAGCCACCGCGGGGCCTACGAGCAGTACTTC
. | . | TRBJ2-6 | TRBV7-9 | CASSLGQGGGVGANVLTF | TGTGCCAGCAGCTTAGGCCAGGGAGGGGGGGTGGGGGCCAACGTCCTGACTTTC
. | few | TRBJ2-1 | TRBV27 | CASSSGIISSYNEQFF | TGTGCCAGCAGTTCTGGGATCATTAGCTCCTACAATGAGCAGTTCTTC
TRBD1 | many | TRBJ2-1 | TRBV25-1 | CASNREGADNEQFF | TGTGCCAGCAATCGCGAGGGGGCGGACAATGAGCAGTTCTTC
. | . | TRBJ1-1 | TRBV7-2 | CASSLFENTEAFF | TGTGCCAGCAGCTTATTTGAGAACACTGAAGCTTTCTTT
. | . | TRBJ2-1 | TRBV5-1 | CASSFEAFTYEQFF | TGCGCCAGCAGCTTCGAGGCCTTTACCTACGAGCAGTTCTTC
. | once | TRBJ2-3 | TRBV6-2/TRBV6-3 | CASSYPGQVNTDTQYF | TGTGCCAGCAGTTACCCCGGACAAGTAAACACAGATACGCAGTATTTT
TRBD2 | many | TRBJ2-3 | TRBV15 | CATSRETSGGDPLADTQYF | TGTGCCACCAGCAGAGAGACTAGCGGGGGGGATCCGTTAGCAGATACGCAGTATTTT
. | many | TRBJ2-3 | TRBV10-2 | CASSEGGAPTDTQYF | TGCGCCAGCAGTGAAGGGGGGGCCCCCACAGATACGCAGTATTTT
. | many | TRBJ2-5 | TRBV6-1 | CASSWTDGQETQYF | TGTGCCAGCAGCTGGACAGATGGGCAAGAGACCCAGTACTTC
. | medium-sized | TRBJ2-5 | TRBV28 | CASSPLIEVYETQYF | TGTGCCAGCAGTCCCCTAATTGAGGTCTACGAGACCCAGTACTTC
. | . | TRBJ2-1 | TRBV7-3 | CASSSIQMDEQFF | TGTGCCAGCAGCTCCATACAGATGGATGAGCAGTTCTTC
TRBD2 | many | TRBJ2-1 | TRBV6-1 | CASSHESGSMSYNEQFF | TGTGCCAGCAGCCACGAAAGCGGGAGTATGTCCTACAATGAGCAGTTCTTC
. | few | TRBJ2-6 | TRBV7-9 | CASSLSLLNRDAVWLHLRF | .
TRBD2 | . | TRBJ2-5 | TRBV6-9 | CASSYGTSRKETQYF | TGTGCCAGCAGTTATGGGACTAGCCGGAAGGAGACCCAGTACTTC
. | many | TRBJ2-7 | TRBV6-1 | CVPLAEQYF | TGTGTTCCTTTGGCCGAGCAGTACTTC
TRBD2 | . | TRBJ2-1 | TRBV7-2 | CASSRGTSGRVDEQFF | TGTGCCAGCAGCCGGGGGACTAGCGGGAGAGTAGATGAGCAGTTCTTC
. | . | TRBJ2-7 | TRBV7-6 | CASSLGGPLGEQYF | TGTGCCAGCAGCTTAGGGGGCCCCCTCGGCGAGCAGTACTTC
. | many | TRBJ1-5 | TRBV27 | CASRRGSYSNQPQHF | TGTGCCAGCAGGCGGGGCAGCTATAGCAATCAGCCCCAGCATTTT
TRBD2 | many | TRBJ2-3 | TRBV6-1 | CASTSWGLAGDTTQYF | TGTGCCAGCACCTCTTGGGGACTAGCGGGCGATACTACGCAGTATTTT
. | . | TRBJ2-6 | TRBV5-3 | CASSRRAFPGANVLTF | TGTGCCAGCAGCAGGAGAGCGTTCCCTGGGGCCAACGTCCTGACTTTC
. | . | TRBJ2-7 | TRBV12-3/TRBV12-4 | CASSFLTGSSYEQYF | TGTGCCAGCAGTTTCCTCACAGGGAGCTCCTACGAGCAGTACTTC
TRBD1 | . | TRBJ2-2 | TRBV6-1 | CASSFWTGGAAGELFF | TGTGCCAGCAGTTTCTGGACAGGGGGCGCGGCGGGGGAGCTGTTTTTT
. | . | TRBJ2-1 | TRBV7-6 | CASSLGPVGNEQFF | TGTGCCAGCAGCTTAGGGCCGGTTGGGAATGAGCAGTTCTTC
. | few | TRBJ1-2 | TRBV27 | CASSLGPGVYGYTF | TGTGCCAGCAGTTTAGGCCCCGGGGTCTATGGCTACACCTTC